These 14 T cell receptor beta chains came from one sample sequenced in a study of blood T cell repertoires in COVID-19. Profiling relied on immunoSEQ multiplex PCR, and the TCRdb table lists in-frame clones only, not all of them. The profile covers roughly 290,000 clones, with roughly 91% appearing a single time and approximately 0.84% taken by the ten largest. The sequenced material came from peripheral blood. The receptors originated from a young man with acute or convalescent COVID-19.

In DNA, the CDR3 is TGTGCCAGTAGGGTAGCGGGGCTGTCTAACTATGGCTACACCTTC. Translating it yields CASRVAGLSNYGYTF. The chain has TRBV19 and TRBJ1-2, with D perhaps matching TRBD1 (5 bases). The CDR3 sequence is 15 residues long. CDR1 is LNHDA and CDR2 is SQIVND in the germline V gene (reference sequence). Trimming took off 6 bases at V and 0 bases at J, with 14 bases between the two ends.

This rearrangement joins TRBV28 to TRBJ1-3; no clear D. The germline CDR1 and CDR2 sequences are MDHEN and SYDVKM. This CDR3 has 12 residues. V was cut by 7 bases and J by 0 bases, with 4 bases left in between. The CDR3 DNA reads TGTGCCAGCACCAGCTCTGGAAACACCATATATTTT. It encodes CASTSSGNTIYF.

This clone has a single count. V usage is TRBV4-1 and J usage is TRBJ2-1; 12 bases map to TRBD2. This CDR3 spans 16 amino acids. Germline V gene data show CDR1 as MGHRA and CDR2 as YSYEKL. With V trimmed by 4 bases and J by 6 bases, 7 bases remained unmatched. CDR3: CASSPTGLAGINEQFF. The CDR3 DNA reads TGCGCCAGCAGCCCCACCGGACTAGCGGGAATCAATGAGCAGTTCTTC.

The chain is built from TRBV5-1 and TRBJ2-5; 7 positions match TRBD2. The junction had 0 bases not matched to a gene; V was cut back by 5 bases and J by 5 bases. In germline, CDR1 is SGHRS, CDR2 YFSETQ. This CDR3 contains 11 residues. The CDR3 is CASRLAETQYF. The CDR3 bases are TGCGCCAGCAGACTAGCGGAGACCCAGTACTTC. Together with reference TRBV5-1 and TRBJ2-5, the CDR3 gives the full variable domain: KAGVTQTPRYLIKTRGQQVTLSCSPISGHRSVSWYQQTPGQGLQFLFEYFSETQRNKGNFPGRFSGRQFSNSRSEMNVSTLELGDSALYLCASRLAETQYFGPGTRLLVL.

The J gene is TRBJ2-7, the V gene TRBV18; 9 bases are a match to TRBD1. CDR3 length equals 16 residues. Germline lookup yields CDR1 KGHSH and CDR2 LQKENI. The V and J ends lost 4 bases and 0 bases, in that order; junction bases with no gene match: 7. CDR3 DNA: TGTGCCAGCTCACTTAGAACAGGGGGCGCCTCCTACGAGCAGTACTTC. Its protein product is CASSLRTGGASYEQYF.

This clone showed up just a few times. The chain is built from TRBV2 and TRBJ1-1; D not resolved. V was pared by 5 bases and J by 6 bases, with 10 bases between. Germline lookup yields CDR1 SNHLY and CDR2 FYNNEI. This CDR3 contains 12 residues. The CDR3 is CASSRLDAEAFF. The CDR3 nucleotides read TGTGCCAGCAGTCGCCTAGACGCTGAAGCTTTCTTT.

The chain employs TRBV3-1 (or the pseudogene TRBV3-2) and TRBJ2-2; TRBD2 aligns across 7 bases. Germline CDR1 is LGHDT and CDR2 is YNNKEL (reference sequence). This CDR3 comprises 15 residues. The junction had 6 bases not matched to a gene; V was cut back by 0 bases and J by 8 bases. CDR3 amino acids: CASSQERLAGGELFF. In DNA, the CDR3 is TGTGCCAGCAGCCAAGAGCGACTAGCCGGGGGGGAGCTGTTTTTT.

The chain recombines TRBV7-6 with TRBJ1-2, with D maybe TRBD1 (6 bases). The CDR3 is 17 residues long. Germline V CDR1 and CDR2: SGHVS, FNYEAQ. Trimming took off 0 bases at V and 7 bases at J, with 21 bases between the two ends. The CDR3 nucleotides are TGTGCCAGCAGCTTAGCCGGTCTCAGAGACAGAGGGGGTGGCTACACCTTC. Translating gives CASSLAGLRDRGGGYTF.

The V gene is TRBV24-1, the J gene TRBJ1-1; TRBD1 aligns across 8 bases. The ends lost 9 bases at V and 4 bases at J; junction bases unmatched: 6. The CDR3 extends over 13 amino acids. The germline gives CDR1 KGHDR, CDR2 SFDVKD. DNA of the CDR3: TGTGCCACCGGCAAGACAGGGGCCACTGAAGCTTTCTTT. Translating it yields CATGKTGATEAFF.

CDR3 nucleotides: TGTGCCAGCAGACCAAATCTCGGGACAGGGACAGGGGGTGAGCAGTTCTTC. This encodes CASRPNLGTGTGGEQFF. The chain links TRBV7-9 to TRBJ2-1, with 11 positions matching TRBD1. After removal of 6 bases from V and 9 bases from J, the junction contained 16 bases not matched to a gene. The CDR3 sequence is 17 residues long. CDR1 and CDR2 from the germline V gene are SEHNR and FQNEAQ (reference sequence).

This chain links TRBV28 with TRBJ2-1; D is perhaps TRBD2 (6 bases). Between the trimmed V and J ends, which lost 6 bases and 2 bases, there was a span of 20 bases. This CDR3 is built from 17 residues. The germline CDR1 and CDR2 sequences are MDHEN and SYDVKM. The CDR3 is CASSWWRERRTYNEQFF. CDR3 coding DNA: TGTGCCAGCAGCTGGTGGCGGGAACGGAGAACCTACAATGAGCAGTTCTTC.

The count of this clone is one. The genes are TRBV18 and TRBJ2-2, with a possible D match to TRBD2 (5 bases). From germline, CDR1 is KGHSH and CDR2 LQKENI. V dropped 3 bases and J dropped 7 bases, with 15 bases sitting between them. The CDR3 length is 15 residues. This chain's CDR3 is CASSPLGGSVGELFF. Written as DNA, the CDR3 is TGTGCCAGCTCACCCCTCGGCGGGTCCGTCGGGGAGCTGTTTTTT.

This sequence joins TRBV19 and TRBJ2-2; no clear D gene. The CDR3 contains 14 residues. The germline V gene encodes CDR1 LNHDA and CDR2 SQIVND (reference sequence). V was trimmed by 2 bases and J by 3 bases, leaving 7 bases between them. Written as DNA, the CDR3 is TGTGCCAGTAGTATATCACAGTACACCGGGGAGCTGTTTTTT. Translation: CASSISQYTGELFF.

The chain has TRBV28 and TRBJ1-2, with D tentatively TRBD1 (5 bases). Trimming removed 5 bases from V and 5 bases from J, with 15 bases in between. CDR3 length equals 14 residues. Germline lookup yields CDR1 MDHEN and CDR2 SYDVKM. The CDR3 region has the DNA TGTGCCAGCAGTCAAGGGGTTAATGGTTATGGCTACACCTTC. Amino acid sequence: CASSQGVNGYGYTF.